The sequence of this T cell receptor beta chain was determined in a study of CD8+ T cells in alopecia areata. TCR sequencing used cDNA made by reverse transcription of extracted RNA. Libraries were prepared by immunoSEQ multiplex PCR; TCRdb keeps only in-frame clonotypes and omits some of them. Counted here are 95,000 to 120,000 clones, about 60% occurring once; the ten biggest clones make up over 20%. This clone turned up a few times. The antigen remains undetermined. The V segment lost 5 bases and the J segment 4 bases; nucleotides outside the gene matches: 7. This CDR3 has 16 residues. Germline V lookup: CDR1 MNHEY, CDR2 SMNVEV (reference sequence). General observations from the study: Sequence data from scalp samples additionally include resident alphabeta T cells of normal skin. Lesional scalp, notably in alopecia totalis/universalis, had clonality above that of normal scalp.

The chain uses TRBV27 and TRBJ2-1; 11 bases align to TRBD2. Material: NKG2D-low CD8+ T cells sorted from blood. The sequence was collected from a human donor with alopecia areata. DNA for the CDR3: TGTGCCAGCAGTGTACTAGCGGGAGTCTTATACAATGAGCAGTTCTTC. Amino acid sequence: CASSVLAGVLYNEQFF.